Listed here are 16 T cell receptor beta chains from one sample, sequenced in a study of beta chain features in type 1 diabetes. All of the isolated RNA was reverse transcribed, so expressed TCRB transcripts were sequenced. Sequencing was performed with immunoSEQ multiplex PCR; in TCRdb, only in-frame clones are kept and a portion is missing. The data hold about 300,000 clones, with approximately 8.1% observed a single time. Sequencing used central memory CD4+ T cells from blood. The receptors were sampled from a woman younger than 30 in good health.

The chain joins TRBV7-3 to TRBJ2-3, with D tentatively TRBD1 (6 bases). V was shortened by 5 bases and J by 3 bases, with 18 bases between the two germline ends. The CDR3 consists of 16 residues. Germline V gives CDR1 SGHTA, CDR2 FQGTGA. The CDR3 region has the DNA TGTGCCAGCAGCCAAGTAAGGTTACAGGGTACAGATACGCAGTATTTT. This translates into CASSQVRLQGTDTQYF.

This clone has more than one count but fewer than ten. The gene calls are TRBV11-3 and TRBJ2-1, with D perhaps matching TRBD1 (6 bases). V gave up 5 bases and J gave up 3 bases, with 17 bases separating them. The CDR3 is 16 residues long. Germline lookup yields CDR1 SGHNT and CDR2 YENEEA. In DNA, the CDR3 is TGTGCCAGCAGCCCGTACAGGACAGCGGACTACAATGAGCAGTTCTTC. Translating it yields CASSPYRTADYNEQFF.

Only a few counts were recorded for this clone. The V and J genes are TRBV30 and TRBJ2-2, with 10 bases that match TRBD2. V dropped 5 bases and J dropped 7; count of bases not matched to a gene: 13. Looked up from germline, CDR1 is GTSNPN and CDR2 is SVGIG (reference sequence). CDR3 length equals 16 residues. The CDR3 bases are TGTGCCTGGGTTCCTCTAGCGGGAGCTTTGGGCGGGGAGCTGTTTTTT. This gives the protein CAWVPLAGALGGELFF.

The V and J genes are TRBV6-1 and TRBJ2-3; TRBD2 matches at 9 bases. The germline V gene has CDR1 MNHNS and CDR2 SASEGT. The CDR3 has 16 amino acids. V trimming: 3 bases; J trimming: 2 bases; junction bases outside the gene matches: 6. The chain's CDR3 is CASSDRGRANTDTQYF. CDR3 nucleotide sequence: TGTGCCAGCAGTGATCGCGGGAGGGCGAACACAGATACGCAGTATTTT.

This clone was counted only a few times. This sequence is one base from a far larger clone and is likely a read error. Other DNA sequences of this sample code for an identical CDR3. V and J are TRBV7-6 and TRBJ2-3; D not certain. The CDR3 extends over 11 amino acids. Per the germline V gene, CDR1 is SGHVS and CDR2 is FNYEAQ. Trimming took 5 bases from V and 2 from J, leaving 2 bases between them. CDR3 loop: CASSLTDTQYF. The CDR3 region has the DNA TGTGCCAGCAGCCTCACAGATACGCAGTATTTT.

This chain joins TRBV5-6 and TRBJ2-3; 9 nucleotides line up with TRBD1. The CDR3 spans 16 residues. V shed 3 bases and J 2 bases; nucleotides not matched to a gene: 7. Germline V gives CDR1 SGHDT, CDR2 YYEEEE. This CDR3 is CASSYGTGLSTDTQYF. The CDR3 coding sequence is TGTGCCAGCAGCTATGGGACAGGGTTGTCCACAGATACGCAGTATTTT.

The CDR3 reads CASSPKLAGGRETQYF. The CDR3, as DNA: TGTGCCAGCAGCCCCAAACTAGCGGGGGGGCGGGAGACCCAGTACTTC. The gene calls are TRBV9 and TRBJ2-5; 13 bases are a match to TRBD2. After removal of 4 bases from V and 5 bases from J, the junction contained 8 bases not matched to a gene. CDR1 and CDR2 (germline): SGDLS, YYNGEE. The CDR3 has 16 amino acids.

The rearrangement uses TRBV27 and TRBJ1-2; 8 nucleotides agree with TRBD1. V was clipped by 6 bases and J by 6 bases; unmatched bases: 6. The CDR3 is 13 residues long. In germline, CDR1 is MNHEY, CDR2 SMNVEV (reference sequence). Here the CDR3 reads CASSRQGFDGYTF. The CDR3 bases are TGTGCCAGCAGCAGACAGGGGTTTGATGGCTACACCTTC.

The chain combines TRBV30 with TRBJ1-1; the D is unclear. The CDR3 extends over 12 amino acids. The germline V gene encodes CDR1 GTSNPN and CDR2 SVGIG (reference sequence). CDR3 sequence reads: CAARTRGTEAFF. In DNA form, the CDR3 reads TGTGCTGCCCGGACCCGAGGGACTGAAGCTTTCTTT. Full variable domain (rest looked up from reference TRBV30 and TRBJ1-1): SQTIHQWPATLVQPVGSPLSLECTVEGTSNPNLYWYRQAAGRGLQLLFYSVGIGQISSEVPQNLSASRPQDRQFILSSKKLLLSDSGFYLCAARTRGTEAFFGQGTRLTVV.

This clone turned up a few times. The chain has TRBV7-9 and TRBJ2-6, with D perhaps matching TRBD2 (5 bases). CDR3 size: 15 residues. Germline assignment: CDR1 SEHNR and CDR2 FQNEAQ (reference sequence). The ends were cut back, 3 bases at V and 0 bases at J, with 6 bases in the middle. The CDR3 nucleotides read TGTGCCAGCAGCTTCGAGGGCTCTGGGGCCAACGTCCTGACTTTC. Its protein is CASSFEGSGANVLTF. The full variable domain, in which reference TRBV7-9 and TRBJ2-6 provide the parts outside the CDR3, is DTGVSQNPRHKITKRGQNVTFRCDPISEHNRLYWYRQTLGQGPEFLTYFQNEAQLEKSRLLSDRFSAERPKGSFSTLEIQRTEQGDSAMYLCASSFEGSGANVLTFGAGSRLTVL.

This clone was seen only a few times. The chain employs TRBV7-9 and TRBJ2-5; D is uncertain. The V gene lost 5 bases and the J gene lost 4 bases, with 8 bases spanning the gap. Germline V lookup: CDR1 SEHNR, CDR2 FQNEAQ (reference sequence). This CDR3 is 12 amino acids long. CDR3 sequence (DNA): TGTGCCAGCAGCCGAAATTTAGAGACCCAGTACTTC. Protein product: CASSRNLETQYF.

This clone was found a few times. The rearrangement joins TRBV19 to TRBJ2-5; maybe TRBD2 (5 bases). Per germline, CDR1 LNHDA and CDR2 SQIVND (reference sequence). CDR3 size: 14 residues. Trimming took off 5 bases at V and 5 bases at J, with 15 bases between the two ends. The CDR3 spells CASSEVARLETQYF. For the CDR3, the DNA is TGTGCCAGTAGTGAGGTAGCGAGGTTGGAGACCCAGTACTTC.

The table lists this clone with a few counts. The CDR3 here is CSVRLGRYEQYF. As DNA, the CDR3 is TGCAGCGTACGGTTGGGTCGCTACGAGCAGTACTTC. The V and J genes are TRBV29-1 and TRBJ2-7, with unresolved D. The CDR3 contains 12 residues. In germline, CDR1 is SQVTM, CDR2 ANQGSEA. V lost 6 bases and J lost 3, with 12 bases in between.

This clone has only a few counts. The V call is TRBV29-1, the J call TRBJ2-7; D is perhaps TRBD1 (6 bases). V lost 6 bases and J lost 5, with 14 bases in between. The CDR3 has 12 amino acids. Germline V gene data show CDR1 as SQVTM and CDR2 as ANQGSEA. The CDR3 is CSVRTVGNEQYF. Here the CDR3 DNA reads TGCAGCGTGAGGACAGTTGGCAACGAGCAGTACTTC.

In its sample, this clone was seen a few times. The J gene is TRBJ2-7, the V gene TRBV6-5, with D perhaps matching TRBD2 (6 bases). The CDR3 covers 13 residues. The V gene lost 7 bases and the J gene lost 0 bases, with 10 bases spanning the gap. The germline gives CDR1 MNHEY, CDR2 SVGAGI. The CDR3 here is CASTGGNSYEQYF. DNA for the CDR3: TGTGCCAGCACTGGGGGGAACTCCTACGAGCAGTACTTC.

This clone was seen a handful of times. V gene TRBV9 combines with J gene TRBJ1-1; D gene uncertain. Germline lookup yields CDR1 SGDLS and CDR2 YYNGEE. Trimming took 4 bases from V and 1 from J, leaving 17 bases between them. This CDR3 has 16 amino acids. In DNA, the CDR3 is TGTGCCAGCAGCCCGAACCACCGGGCTTCGAACACTGAAGCTTTCTTT. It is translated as CASSPNHRASNTEAFF.